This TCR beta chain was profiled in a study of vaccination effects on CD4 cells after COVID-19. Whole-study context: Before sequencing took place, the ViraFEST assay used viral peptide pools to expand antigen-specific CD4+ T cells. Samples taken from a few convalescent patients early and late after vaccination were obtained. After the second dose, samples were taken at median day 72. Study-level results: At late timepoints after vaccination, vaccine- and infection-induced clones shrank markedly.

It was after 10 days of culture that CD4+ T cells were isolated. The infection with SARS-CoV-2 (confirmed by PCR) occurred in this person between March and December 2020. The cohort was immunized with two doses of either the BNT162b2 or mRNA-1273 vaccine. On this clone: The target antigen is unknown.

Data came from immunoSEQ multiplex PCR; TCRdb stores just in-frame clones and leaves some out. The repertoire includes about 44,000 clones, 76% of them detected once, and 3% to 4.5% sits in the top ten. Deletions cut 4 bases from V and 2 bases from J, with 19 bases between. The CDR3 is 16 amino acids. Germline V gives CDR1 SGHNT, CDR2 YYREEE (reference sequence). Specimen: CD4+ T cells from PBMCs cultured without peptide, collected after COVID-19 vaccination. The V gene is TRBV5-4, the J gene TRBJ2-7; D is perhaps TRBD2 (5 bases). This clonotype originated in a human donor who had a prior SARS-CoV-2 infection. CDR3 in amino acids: CASSRDGRLNTYEQYF. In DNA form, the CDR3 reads TGTGCCAGCAGCAGAGACGGACGACTAAATACCTACGAGCAGTACTTC.